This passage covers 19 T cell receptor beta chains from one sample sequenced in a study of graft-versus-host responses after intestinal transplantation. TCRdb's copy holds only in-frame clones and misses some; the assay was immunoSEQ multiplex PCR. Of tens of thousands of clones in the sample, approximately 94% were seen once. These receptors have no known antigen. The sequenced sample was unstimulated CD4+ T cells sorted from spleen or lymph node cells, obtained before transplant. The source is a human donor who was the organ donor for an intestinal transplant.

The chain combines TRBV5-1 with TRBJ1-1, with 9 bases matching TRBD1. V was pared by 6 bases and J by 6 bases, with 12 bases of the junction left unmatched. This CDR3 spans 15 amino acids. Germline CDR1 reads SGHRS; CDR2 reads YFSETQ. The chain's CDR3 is CASKLGQTGGPEAFF. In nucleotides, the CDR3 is TGCGCCAGCAAGTTGGGTCAGACAGGGGGGCCTGAAGCTTTCTTT.

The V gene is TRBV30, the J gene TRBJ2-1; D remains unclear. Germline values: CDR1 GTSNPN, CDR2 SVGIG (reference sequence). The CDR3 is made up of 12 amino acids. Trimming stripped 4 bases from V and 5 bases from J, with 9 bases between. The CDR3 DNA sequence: TGTGCCTGGACCCTATTGGACAATGAGCAGTTCTTC. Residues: CAWTLLDNEQFF. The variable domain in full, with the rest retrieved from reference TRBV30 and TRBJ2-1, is SQTIHQWPATLVQPVGSPLSLECTVEGTSNPNLYWYRQAAGRGLQLLFYSVGIGQISSEVPQNLSASRPQDRQFILSSKKLLLSDSGFYLCAWTLLDNEQFFGPGTRLTVL.

CDR3 DNA sequence: TGTGCCAGCAGTGCTTCCCGGGGGTACACAGATACGCAGTATTTT. Protein product: CASSASRGYTDTQYF. This chain uses TRBV2 with TRBJ2-3, with D maybe TRBD2 (6 bases). This CDR3 spans 15 amino acids. V was cut by 4 bases and J by 2 bases, with 13 bases left in between. Per the germline V gene, CDR1 is SNHLY and CDR2 is FYNNEI.

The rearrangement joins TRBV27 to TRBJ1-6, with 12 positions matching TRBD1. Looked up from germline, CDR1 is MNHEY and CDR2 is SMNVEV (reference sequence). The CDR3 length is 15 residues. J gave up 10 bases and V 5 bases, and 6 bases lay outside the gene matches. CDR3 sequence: CASSLTGQGASPLHF. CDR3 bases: TGTGCCAGCAGTCTCACGGGACAGGGGGCCTCACCCCTCCACTTT.

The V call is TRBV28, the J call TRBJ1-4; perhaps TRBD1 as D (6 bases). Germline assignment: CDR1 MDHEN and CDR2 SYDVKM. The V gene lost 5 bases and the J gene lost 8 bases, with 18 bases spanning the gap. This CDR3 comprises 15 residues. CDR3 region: CASSTGGGRGEKLFF. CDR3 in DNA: TGTGCCAGCAGTACCGGGGGGGGGCGGGGCGAAAAACTGTTTTTT. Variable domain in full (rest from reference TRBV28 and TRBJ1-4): DVKVTQSSRYLVKRTGEKVFLECVQDMDHENMFWYRQDPGLGLRLIYFSYDVKMKEKGDIPEGYSVSREKKERFSLILESASTNQTSMYLCASSTGGGRGEKLFFGSGTQLSVL.

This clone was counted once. The CDR3 loop reads CASSLLSGPINYNSPLHF. The CDR3 DNA reads TGTGCCAGCAGCTTATTATCCGGCCCAATAAACTATAATTCACCCCTCCACTTT. The chain has TRBV7-2 and TRBJ1-6; the D is unclear. Per germline, CDR1 SGHTA and CDR2 FQGNSA. The CDR3 consists of 18 residues. Trimming cost V 2 bases and J 3 bases, with 17 bases left between them.

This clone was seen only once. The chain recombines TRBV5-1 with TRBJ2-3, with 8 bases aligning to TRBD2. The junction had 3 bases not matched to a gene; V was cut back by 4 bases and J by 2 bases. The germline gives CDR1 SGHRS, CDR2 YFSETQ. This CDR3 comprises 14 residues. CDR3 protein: CASSKGLATDTQYF. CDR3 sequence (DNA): TGCGCCAGCAGCAAAGGACTAGCCACAGATACGCAGTATTTT.

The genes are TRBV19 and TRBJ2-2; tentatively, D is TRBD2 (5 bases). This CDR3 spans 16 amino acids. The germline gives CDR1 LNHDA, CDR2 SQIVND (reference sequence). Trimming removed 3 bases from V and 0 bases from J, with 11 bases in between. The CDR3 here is CASSIRGPPNTGELFF. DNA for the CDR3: TGTGCCAGTAGTATCCGAGGGCCCCCGAACACCGGGGAGCTGTTTTTT.

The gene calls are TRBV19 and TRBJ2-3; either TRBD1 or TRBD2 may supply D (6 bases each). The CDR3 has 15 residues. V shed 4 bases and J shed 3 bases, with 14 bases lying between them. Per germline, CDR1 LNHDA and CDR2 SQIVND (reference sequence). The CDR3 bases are TGTGCCAGTAGTAATGGGGGGCTAGGAACAGATACGCAGTATTTT. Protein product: CASSNGGLGTDTQYF.

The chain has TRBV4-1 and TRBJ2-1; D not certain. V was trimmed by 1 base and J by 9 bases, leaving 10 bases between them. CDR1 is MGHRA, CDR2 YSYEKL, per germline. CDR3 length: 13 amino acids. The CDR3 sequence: CASSQVGSGEQFF. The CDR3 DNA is TGCGCCAGCAGCCAAGTAGGTTCGGGTGAGCAGTTCTTC.

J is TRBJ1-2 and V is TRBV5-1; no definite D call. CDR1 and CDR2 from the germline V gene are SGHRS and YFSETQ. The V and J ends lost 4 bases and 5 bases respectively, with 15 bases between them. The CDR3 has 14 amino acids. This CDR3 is CASSPFRDRYGYTF. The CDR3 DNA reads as TGCGCCAGCAGCCCGTTCCGGGATCGATATGGCTACACCTTC. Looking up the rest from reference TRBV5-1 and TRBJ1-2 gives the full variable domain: KAGVTQTPRYLIKTRGQQVTLSCSPISGHRSVSWYQQTPGQGLQFLFEYFSETQRNKGNFPGRFSGRQFSNSRSEMNVSTLELGDSALYLCASSPFRDRYGYTFGSGTRLTVV.

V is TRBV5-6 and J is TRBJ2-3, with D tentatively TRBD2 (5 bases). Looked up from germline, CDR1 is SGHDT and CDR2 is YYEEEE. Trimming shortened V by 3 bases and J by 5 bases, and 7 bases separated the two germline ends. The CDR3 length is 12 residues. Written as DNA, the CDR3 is TGTGCCAGCAGCTCGGGGAGAGATACGCAGTATTTT. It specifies CASSSGRDTQYF. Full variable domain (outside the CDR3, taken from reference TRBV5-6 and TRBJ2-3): DAGVTQSPTHLIKTRGQQVTLRCSPKSGHDTVSWYQQALGQGPQFIFQYYEEEERQRGNFPDRFSGHQFPNYSSELNVNALLLGDSALYLCASSSGRDTQYFGPGTRLTVL.

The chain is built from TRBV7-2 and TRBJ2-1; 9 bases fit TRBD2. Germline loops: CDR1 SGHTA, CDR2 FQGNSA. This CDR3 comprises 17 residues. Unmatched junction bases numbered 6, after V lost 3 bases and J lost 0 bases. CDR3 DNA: TGTGCCAGCAGCTTTCCTAGCGGGGCTAGCTCCTACAATGAGCAGTTCTTC. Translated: CASSFPSGASSYNEQFF.

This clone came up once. CDR3 coding DNA: TGCGCCAGCAGCCAAGGTGGACTAGCGGAAAATGAGCAGTTCTTC. It is translated as CASSQGGLAENEQFF. The chain employs TRBV4-3 and TRBJ2-1; TRBD2 matches 10 bases. The germline V gene encodes CDR1 LGHNA and CDR2 YSLEER. The CDR3 covers 15 residues. Germline trimming cut 1 base from V and 7 bases from J; bases unmatched to any gene: 4.

The CDR3 protein is CASSPPSLAGDGELFF. As DNA, the CDR3 is TGTGCCAGCTCACCACCGAGTCTAGCGGGGGACGGGGAGCTGTTTTTT. V gene TRBV18 combines with J gene TRBJ2-2; 10 bases align to TRBD2. The CDR3 totals 16 residues. The junction had 5 bases not matched to a gene; V was cut back by 0 bases and J by 7 bases. CDR1 is KGHSH and CDR2 is LQKENI in the germline V gene.

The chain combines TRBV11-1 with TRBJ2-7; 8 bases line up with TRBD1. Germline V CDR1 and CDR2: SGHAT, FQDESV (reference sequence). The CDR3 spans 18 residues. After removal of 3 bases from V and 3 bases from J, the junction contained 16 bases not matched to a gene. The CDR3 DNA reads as TGTGCCAGCAGCTTTTTTGCCCCCGGACAGGGAGAGAACTACGAGCAGTACTTC. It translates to CASSFFAPGQGENYEQYF.

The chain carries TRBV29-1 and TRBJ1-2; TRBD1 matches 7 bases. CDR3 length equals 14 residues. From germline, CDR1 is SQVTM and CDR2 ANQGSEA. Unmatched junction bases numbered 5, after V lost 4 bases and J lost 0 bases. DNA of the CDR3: TGCAGCGTTGTAGGGGACAGCTCTAACTATGGCTACACCTTC. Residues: CSVVGDSSNYGYTF.

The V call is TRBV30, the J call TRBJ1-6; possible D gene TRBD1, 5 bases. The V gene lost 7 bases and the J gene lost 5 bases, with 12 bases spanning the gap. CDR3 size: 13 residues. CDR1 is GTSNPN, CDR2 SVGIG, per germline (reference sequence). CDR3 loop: CASSGLDNSPLHF. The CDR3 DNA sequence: TGTGCCTCCTCGGGACTGGATAATTCACCCCTCCACTTT.

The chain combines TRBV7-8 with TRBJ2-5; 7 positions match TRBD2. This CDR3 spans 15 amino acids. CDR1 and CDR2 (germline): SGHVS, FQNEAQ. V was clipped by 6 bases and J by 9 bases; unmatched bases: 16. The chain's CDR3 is CASRETIAGPAAQYF. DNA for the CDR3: TGTGCCAGCAGGGAAACTATAGCGGGCCCGGCGGCCCAGTACTTC.